Below are 30 T cell receptor beta chains sequenced from a single sample in a study of blood T cells in healthy people across ages. PCR was performed a second time for roughly 6 to 12 cycles using a sample-barcoded 5' primer and a J-beta primer mix. TCRdb used MiXCR to reprocess the 5' RACE reads, holding one entry per CDR3 protein. The sample includes over 950,000 distinct CDR3 sequences, less than 45% seen only once; the top ten take under 15%. Sequences were obtained from blood. These receptors came from a man younger than 35 in good health.

The table lists this clonotype with a few counts. The V gene is TRBV6-7, the J gene TRBJ1-6; D possibly corresponds to TRBD1 (6 bases). TRBV6-7 is marked as an open reading frame, function uncertain. V was shortened by 2 bases and J by 3 bases, with 11 bases between the two germline ends. The CDR3 length is 16 residues. DNA of the CDR3: TGTGCCAGCAGTTACCCGCTACAGGGCTATAATTCACCCCTCCACTTT. Residues: CASSYPLQGYNSPLHF.

This clonotype was picked up a small number of times. This chain links TRBV7-2 with TRBJ1-4, with D hard to call. Germline V gives CDR1 SGHTA, CDR2 FQGNSA. Trimming cost V 3 bases and J 8 bases, with 19 bases left between them. This CDR3 contains 16 residues. For the CDR3, the DNA is TGTGCCAGCAGCTTTCAACCGGGATACAGCGGGGAAAAACTGTTTTTT. Protein: CASSFQPGYSGEKLFF.

This clonotype occurred a few times. This chain joins TRBV7-2 and TRBJ2-1; D possibly matches TRBD1 or TRBD2 (5 bases each). V dropped 5 bases and J dropped 12 bases, with 11 bases sitting between them. Per the germline V gene, CDR1 is SGHTA and CDR2 is FQGNSA. The CDR3 runs to 11 residues. The CDR3 DNA follows: TGTGCCAGCAGCGACCCGGGACCGCAGTTCTTC. Its translation is CASSDPGPQFF.

This clonotype has just a few counts. This chain uses TRBV6-2 or TRBV6-3 with TRBJ2-3, with 7 positions matching TRBD1. With V trimmed by 2 bases and J by 3 bases, 2 bases remained unmatched. The CDR3 sequence is 14 residues long. Germline V lookup: CDR1 MNHEY, CDR2 SVGEGT. DNA for the CDR3: TGTGCCAGCAGTTACGACAGGGTAACAGATACGCAGTATTTT. Residues: CASSYDRVTDTQYF.

The rearrangement uses TRBV5-7 and TRBJ2-5; 7 bases line up with TRBD1. Being an ORF, TRBV5-7 has a function that is uncertain. The junction had 0 bases not matched to a gene; V was cut back by 0 bases and J by 1 base. The CDR3 has 14 amino acids. The CDR3 nucleotides read TGTGCCAGCAGCTTGGGGGACAGCCAAGAGACCCAGTACTTC. Translating gives CASSLGDSQETQYF.

This clonotype was observed many times. The V call is TRBV6-2 or TRBV6-3, the J call TRBJ1-2; 9 bases map to TRBD1. The germline gives CDR1 MNHEY, CDR2 SVGEGT. V was clipped by 2 bases and J by 2 bases; unmatched bases: 6. The CDR3 runs 16 residues. The CDR3 nucleotides read TGTGCCAGCAGTTACGGCGGGACAGGGAACAACTATGGCTACACCTTC. Its protein product is CASSYGGTGNNYGYTF.

CDR3 sequence: CSARAEGYGNQPQHF. The CDR3 nucleotides read TGCAGTGCTAGAGCGGAGGGGTACGGCAATCAGCCCCAGCATTTT. The chain has TRBV20-1 and TRBJ1-5, with a possible D match to TRBD1 (5 bases). This CDR3 contains 15 residues. CDR1 is DFQATT and CDR2 is SNEGSKA in the germline V gene (reference sequence). With 1 base removed from V and 2 bases from J, the gap between germline ends came to 12 bases.

This clonotype has more than one count but fewer than ten. J is TRBJ2-7 and V is TRBV5-1; D is unclear. CDR3 length equals 13 residues. The V end was cut by 4 bases, the J end by 7 bases, with 15 bases between. CDR1 SGHRS and CDR2 YFSETQ come from the germline V gene. For the CDR3, the DNA is TGCGCCAGCAGCATTCCGCCCAAAGGAGAGCAGTACTTC. It is translated as CASSIPPKGEQYF.

The chain joins TRBV6-5 to TRBJ2-1; unclear D gene. The CDR3 spans 14 residues. Trimming left V 2 bases short and J 4 bases short, with 9 bases between. The V gene's germline CDR1 is MNHEY and CDR2 SVGAGI. The CDR3 nucleotides are TGTGCCAGCAGTTACGGCTCGGATTACAATGAGCAGTTCTTC. It encodes CASSYGSDYNEQFF.

This clonotype was seen just once. The chain recombines TRBV4-2 with TRBJ1-3, with unresolved D. The V gene lost 3 bases and the J gene lost 4 bases, with 10 bases spanning the gap. The length of the CDR3 is 14 residues. Germline V gene data show CDR1 as LGHNA and CDR2 as YNFKEQ. CDR3 coding DNA: TGTGCCAGCAGCCACGACCCGCGCGGAAACACCATATATTTT. Protein: CASSHDPRGNTIYF.

The gene calls are TRBV18 and TRBJ2-1; TRBD1 agrees at 7 bases. The V and J ends lost 4 bases and 6 bases, in that order; junction bases with no gene match: 6. Germline CDR1 KGHSH, CDR2 LQKENI. The CDR3 runs 14 residues. The CDR3 reads CASSRGTASNEQFF. DNA of the CDR3: TGTGCCAGCTCACGGGGGACAGCGAGCAATGAGCAGTTCTTC.

This clonotype was found a few times. J is TRBJ2-7 and V is TRBV7-8; 9 bases map to TRBD2. With V trimmed by 1 base and J by 6 bases, 4 bases remained unmatched. CDR3 length equals 14 residues. Germline V CDR1 and CDR2: SGHVS, FQNEAQ. In DNA form, the CDR3 reads TGTGCCAGCAGCTTAGAGGGACTAGCAGCCGAGCAGTACTTC. It is translated as CASSLEGLAAEQYF. The complete variable domain, with remaining parts taken from reference TRBV7-8 and TRBJ2-7, reads GAGVSQSPRYKVAKRGQDVALRCDPISGHVSLFWYQQALGQGPEFLTYFQNEAQLDKSGLPSDRFFAERPEGSVSTLKIQRTQQEDSAVYLCASSLEGLAAEQYFGPGTRLTVT.

The V call is TRBV5-5, the J call TRBJ1-5; D unclear. V lost 4 bases, J lost 5 bases, and 16 bases lay in between. Germline-derived CDR1 and CDR2 are SGHKS and YYEKEE (reference sequence). The CDR3 is 15 residues long. The CDR3 region has the DNA TGTGCCAGCAGCCTACTGAGCGGGAGGTATCAGCCCCAGCATTTT. Translation gives CASSLLSGRYQPQHF.

The V gene is TRBV9, the J gene TRBJ2-3; 8 nucleotides align to TRBD2. J was trimmed by 4 bases and V by 1 base; bases with no gene match: 5. The CDR3 is 15 amino acids. The V gene's germline CDR1 is SGDLS and CDR2 YYNGEE. The CDR3 sequence is CASSVRGGNADTQYF. DNA for the CDR3: TGTGCCAGCAGCGTACGGGGGGGGAACGCAGATACGCAGTATTTT.

The table lists this clonotype with a few counts. This chain links TRBV20-1 with TRBJ2-5; 7 bases are shared with TRBD1. Germline V gives CDR1 DFQATT, CDR2 SNEGSKA (reference sequence). The CDR3 consists of 14 residues. V dropped 5 bases and J dropped 4; count of bases not matched to a gene: 10. CDR3 amino acids: CSAEYSEGAETQYF. The CDR3 bases are TGCAGTGCTGAGTATTCCGAGGGGGCAGAGACCCAGTACTTC.

The CDR3 DNA reads as TGCAGTGCTAGAGACGGGGGGAAGGCTGGAAACACCATATATTTT. This gives the protein CSARDGGKAGNTIYF. V usage is TRBV20-1 and J usage is TRBJ1-3, with a weak D call TRBD1 (5 bases). Germline V gives CDR1 DFQATT, CDR2 SNEGSKA (reference sequence). The CDR3 sequence is 15 residues long. The V gene lost 0 bases and the J gene lost 2 bases, with 11 bases spanning the gap.

The J gene is TRBJ2-6, the V gene TRBV7-3; 8 nucleotides match TRBD2. Looked up from germline, CDR1 is SGHTA and CDR2 is FQGTGA. The CDR3 runs 19 residues. Germline trimming cut 5 bases from V and 1 base from J; bases unmatched to any gene: 13. The CDR3 protein is CASSKSPGTSDSGANVLTF. The CDR3 DNA sequence: TGTGCCAGCAGCAAAAGCCCCGGGACTAGTGATTCTGGGGCCAACGTCCTGACTTTC.

This chain uses TRBV3-1 with TRBJ2-3, with a possible D match to TRBD2 (6 bases). Germline CDR1 reads LGHDT; CDR2 reads YNNKEL (reference sequence). The ends were cut back, 0 bases at V and 2 bases at J, with 12 bases in the middle. The length of the CDR3 is 16 residues. CDR3 nucleotides: TGTGCCAGCAGCCAAGACACGGGGGAGGTCACAGATACGCAGTATTTT. Translation gives CASSQDTGEVTDTQYF.

This clonotype was picked up a small number of times. This rearrangement joins TRBV20-1 to TRBJ2-5; TRBD1 agrees at 12 bases. The DNA end is a closer match to TRBJ2-7, so the J assignment may be wrong. The CDR3 sequence is 14 residues long. Germline CDR1 and CDR2: DFQATT and SNEGSKA (reference sequence). CDR3 sequence (DNA): TGCAGTGCTAGAGTAGGGACAGGGGGCAGCGAGCAGTACTTC. It yields the protein CSARVGTGGSEQYF.

The CDR3 bases are TGTGCCAGCAGCCGGGTGAGGAGTAGCTTCGATGAGCAGTTCTTC. It is translated as CASSRVRSSFDEQFF. The chain recombines TRBV21-1 with TRBJ2-1; the table assigns TRBD2, which was not confirmed against the DNA. TRBV21-1 is marked as a pseudogene. The CDR3 has 15 residues.

The rearrangement links TRBV24-1 to TRBJ2-5; D possibly uses TRBD1 or TRBD2 (5 bases each). The V end was cut by 3 bases, the J end by 4 bases, with 14 bases between. This CDR3 has 15 amino acids. Germline CDR1 KGHDR, CDR2 SFDVKD. CDR3 amino acids: CATSDAGADLETQYF. CDR3 coding DNA: TGTGCCACCAGTGATGCCGGGGCTGACTTAGAGACCCAGTACTTC.

The chain uses TRBV7-2 and TRBJ2-5, with D perhaps matching TRBD1 (6 bases). The CDR3 has 16 residues. Germline loops: CDR1 SGHTA, CDR2 FQGNSA. With 3 bases removed from V and 2 bases from J, the gap between germline ends came to 16 bases. This CDR3 is CASSFIVGASQETQYF. CDR3 nucleotide sequence: TGTGCCAGCAGCTTTATCGTGGGGGCATCTCAAGAGACCCAGTACTTC.

This clonotype has more than one count but fewer than ten. V usage is TRBV2 and J usage is TRBJ2-7; a possible D gene is TRBD1 (5 bases). CDR1 is SNHLY, CDR2 FYNNEI, per germline. The V and J ends lost 11 bases and 7 bases respectively, with 15 bases between them. The CDR3 totals 11 residues. CDR3 in amino acids: CAAQDNDEQYF. The CDR3 bases are TGTGCCGCCCAGGACAACGATGAGCAGTACTTC.

The sample holds a few counts of this clonotype. The rearrangement joins TRBV5-1 to TRBJ1-1, with D perhaps matching TRBD1 (6 bases). V lost 7 bases to trimming and J lost 8 bases, with 21 bases between them. This CDR3 has 14 amino acids. Germline CDR1 is SGHRS and CDR2 is YFSETQ. The DNA of the CDR3 is TGCGCCAGCTTCAAGGAGAACAGGGAGGGCGAAGCTTTCTTT. It encodes CASFKENREGEAFF.

This clonotype was picked up a small number of times. CDR3 in amino acids: CSVGEGLTNSDTQYF. The CDR3 region has the DNA TGCAGCGTTGGGGAGGGCCTAACTAACTCAGATACGCAGTATTTT. V usage is TRBV29-1 and J usage is TRBJ2-3; 7 bases are a match to TRBD2. The CDR3 totals 15 residues. The V gene end was trimmed by 4 bases and the J gene end by 4 bases; junction bases not matched to a gene: 11. Germline lookup yields CDR1 SQVTM and CDR2 ANQGSEA.

The chain employs TRBV6-1 and TRBJ1-5; no firm D call. V shed 6 bases and J shed 3 bases, with 24 bases lying between them. This CDR3 contains 18 residues. Germline CDR1 and CDR2: MNHNS and SASEGT. The CDR3 is CASRGSGTQPYTNQPQHF. CDR3 nucleotides: TGTGCCAGCAGAGGGTCGGGCACCCAGCCATATACCAATCAGCCCCAGCATTTT.

Of note for this clonotype: At one of its ends the junction is not consistent with the germline gene, which may arise from a read error. The J gene is TRBJ2-3, the V gene TRBV12-3 or TRBV12-4; a weak D match, TRBD2 (5 bases). The CDR3 runs 13 residues. The CDR3, as DNA: TGTGCCAGCAGTCCCGGAGGCACAGATGCGCAGTATTTT. Translating it yields CASSPGGTDAQYF.

The chain couples TRBV27 to TRBJ1-1; tentative D call: TRBD1 (6 bases). Trimming removed 6 bases at V and 2 bases at J, with 19 bases between. Germline loops: CDR1 MNHEY, CDR2 SMNVEV (reference sequence). The CDR3 is 16 residues long. CDR3 amino acids: CASSPRGGEGNTEAFF. CDR3 sequence (DNA): TGTGCCAGCAGCCCCAGGGGCGGGGAGGGAAACACTGAAGCTTTCTTT.

This chain joins TRBV6-2 or TRBV6-3 and TRBJ1-2, with a weak D call TRBD1 (5 bases). This CDR3 has 15 amino acids. Trimming shortened V by 5 bases and J by 8 bases, and 21 bases separated the two germline ends. CDR1 is MNHEY and CDR2 is SVGEGT in the germline V gene. This CDR3 is CASSLSGTDSNGYTF. The CDR3 DNA is TGTGCCAGCAGTCTTTCCGGGACGGACTCCAACGGCTACACCTTC.

This clonotype was seen a few times. The chain combines TRBV12-3 or TRBV12-4 with TRBJ1-5; unclear D gene. The CDR3 sequence is 11 residues long. Trimming took 5 bases from V and 10 from J, leaving 9 bases between them. The CDR3 DNA reads as TGTGCCAGCAGTCCGAGCGGACCCCAGCATTTT. The encoded protein is CASSPSGPQHF.